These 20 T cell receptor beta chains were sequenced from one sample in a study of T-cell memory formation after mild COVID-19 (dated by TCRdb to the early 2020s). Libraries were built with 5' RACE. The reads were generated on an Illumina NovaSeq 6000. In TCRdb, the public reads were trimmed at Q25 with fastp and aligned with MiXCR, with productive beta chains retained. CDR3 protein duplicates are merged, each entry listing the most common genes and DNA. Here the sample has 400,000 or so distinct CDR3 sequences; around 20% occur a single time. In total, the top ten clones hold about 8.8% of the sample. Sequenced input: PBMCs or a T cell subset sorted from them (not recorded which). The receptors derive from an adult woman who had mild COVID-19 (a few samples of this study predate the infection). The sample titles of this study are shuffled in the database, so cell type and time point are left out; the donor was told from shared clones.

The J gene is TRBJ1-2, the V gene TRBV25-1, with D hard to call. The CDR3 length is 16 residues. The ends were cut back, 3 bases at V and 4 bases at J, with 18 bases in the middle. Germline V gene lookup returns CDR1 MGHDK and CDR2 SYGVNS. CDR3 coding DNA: TGTGCCAGCAGTGAGCCCCGAGACTCCCCAGGCTATGGCTACACCTTC. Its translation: CASSEPRDSPGYGYTF.

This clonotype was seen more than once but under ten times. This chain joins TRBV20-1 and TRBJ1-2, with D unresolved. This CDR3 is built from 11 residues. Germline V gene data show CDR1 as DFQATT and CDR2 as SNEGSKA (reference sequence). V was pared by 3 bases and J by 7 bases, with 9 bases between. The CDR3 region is CSARDIGGYTF. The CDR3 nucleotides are TGCAGTGCTAGGGATATTGGTGGCTACACCTTC.

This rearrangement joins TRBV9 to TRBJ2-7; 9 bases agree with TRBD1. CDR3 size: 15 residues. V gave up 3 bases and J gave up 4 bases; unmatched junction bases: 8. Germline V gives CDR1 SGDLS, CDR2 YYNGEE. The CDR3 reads CASSATGTGTYEQYF. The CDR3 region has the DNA TGTGCCAGCAGCGCCACCGGGACAGGGACGTACGAGCAGTACTTC.

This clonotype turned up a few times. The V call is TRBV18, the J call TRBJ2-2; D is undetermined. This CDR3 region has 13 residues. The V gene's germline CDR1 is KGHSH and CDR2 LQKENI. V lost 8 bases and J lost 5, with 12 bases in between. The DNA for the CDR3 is TGTGCCAGCCTCCCGGTCGCAACCGGGGAGCTGTTTTTT. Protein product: CASLPVATGELFF.

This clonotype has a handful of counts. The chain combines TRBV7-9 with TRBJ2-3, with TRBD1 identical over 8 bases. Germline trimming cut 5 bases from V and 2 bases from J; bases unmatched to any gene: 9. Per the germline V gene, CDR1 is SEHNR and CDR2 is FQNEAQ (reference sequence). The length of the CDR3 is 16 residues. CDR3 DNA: TGTGCCAGCAGCATAGACCCGGGACAGGTCACAGATACGCAGTATTTT. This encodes CASSIDPGQVTDTQYF.

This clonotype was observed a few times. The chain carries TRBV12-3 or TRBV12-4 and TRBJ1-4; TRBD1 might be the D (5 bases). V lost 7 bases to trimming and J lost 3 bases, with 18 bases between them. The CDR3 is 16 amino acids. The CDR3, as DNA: TGTGCCAGCACCCCGGGGCAGGGCTTACCTAATGAAAAACTGTTTTTT. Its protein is CASTPGQGLPNEKLFF.

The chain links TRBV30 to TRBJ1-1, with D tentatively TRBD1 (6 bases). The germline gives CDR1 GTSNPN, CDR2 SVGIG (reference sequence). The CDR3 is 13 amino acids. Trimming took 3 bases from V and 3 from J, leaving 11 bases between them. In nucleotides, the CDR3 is TGTGCCTGGAGCGGACAGTGGGACACTGAAGCTTTCTTT. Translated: CAWSGQWDTEAFF.

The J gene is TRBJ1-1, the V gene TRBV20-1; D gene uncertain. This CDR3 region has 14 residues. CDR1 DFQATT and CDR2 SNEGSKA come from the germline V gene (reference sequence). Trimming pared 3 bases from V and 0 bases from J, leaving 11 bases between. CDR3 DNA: TGCAGTGCTAGTAGCTGGAGCATGAACACTGAAGCTTTCTTT. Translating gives CSASSWSMNTEAFF.

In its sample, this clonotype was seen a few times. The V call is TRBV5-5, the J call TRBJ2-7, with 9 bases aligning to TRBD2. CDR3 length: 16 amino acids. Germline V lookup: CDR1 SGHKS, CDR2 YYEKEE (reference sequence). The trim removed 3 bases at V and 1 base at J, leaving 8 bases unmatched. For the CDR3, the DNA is TGTGCCAGCAGCTCTCCGGGACTAGCCCGATCCTACGAGCAGTACTTC. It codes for CASSSPGLARSYEQYF.

The CDR3 is CSVENREHYGYTF. Written as DNA, the CDR3 is TGCAGCGTTGAAAACAGGGAACACTATGGCTACACCTTC. The rearrangement joins TRBV29-1 to TRBJ1-2, with TRBD1 as a possible D gene (6 bases). This CDR3 region has 13 residues. Germline-derived CDR1 and CDR2 are SQVTM and ANQGSEA. V lost 2 bases to trimming and J lost 3 bases, with 10 bases between them.

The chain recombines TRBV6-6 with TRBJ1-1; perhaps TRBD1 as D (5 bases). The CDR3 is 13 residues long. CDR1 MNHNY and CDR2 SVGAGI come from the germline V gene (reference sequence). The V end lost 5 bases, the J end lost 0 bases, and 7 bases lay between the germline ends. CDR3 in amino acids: CASSKTVNTEAFF. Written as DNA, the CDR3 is TGTGCCAGCAGTAAGACAGTGAACACTGAAGCTTTCTTT.

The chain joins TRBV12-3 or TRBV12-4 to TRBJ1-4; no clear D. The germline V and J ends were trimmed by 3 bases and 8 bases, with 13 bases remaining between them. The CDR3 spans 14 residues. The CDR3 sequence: CASSFAGPSEKLFF. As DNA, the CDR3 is TGTGCCAGCAGTTTTGCAGGTCCATCCGAAAAACTGTTTTTT.

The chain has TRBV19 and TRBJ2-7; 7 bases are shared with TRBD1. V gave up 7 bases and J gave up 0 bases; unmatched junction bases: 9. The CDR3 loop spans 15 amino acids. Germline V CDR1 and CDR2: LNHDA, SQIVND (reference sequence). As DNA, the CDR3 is TGTGCCAGTAAGCATAAGGGACAGAACTCCTACGAGCAGTACTTC. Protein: CASKHKGQNSYEQYF.

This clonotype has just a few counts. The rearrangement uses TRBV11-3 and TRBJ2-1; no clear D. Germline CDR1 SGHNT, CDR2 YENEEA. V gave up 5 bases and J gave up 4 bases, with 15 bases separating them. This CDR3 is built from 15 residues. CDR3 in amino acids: CASSQRPIGYNEQFF. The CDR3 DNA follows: TGTGCCAGCAGCCAGCGACCCATTGGGTACAATGAGCAGTTCTTC.

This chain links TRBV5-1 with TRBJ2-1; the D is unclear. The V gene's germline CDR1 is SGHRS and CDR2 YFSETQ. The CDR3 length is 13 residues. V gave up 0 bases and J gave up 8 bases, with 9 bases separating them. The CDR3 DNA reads TGCGCCAGCAGCTTGGGACCCCGATATGAGCAGTTCTTC. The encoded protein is CASSLGPRYEQFF.

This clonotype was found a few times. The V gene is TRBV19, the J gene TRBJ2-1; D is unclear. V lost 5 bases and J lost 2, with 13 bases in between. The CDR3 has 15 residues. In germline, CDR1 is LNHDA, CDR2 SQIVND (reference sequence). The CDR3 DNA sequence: TGTGCCAGTAGTCTTGATAGCCCCCCCTACAATGAGCAGTTCTTC. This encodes CASSLDSPPYNEQFF.

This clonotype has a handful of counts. Here the CDR3 DNA reads TGCAGTGCCCGAGGGGGTAAAGAGACCCAGTACTTC. Translation gives CSARGGKETQYF. V usage is TRBV20-1 and J usage is TRBJ2-5; TRBD1 is a possible D gene (6 bases). Trimming cost V 6 bases and J 3 bases, with 11 bases left between them. The germline gives CDR1 DFQATT, CDR2 SNEGSKA (reference sequence). CDR3 length: 12 amino acids.

CDR3 amino acids: CASSLGTSALQETQYF. CDR3 coding DNA: TGTGCCAGCAGTCTCGGGACTAGCGCACTCCAAGAGACCCAGTACTTC. The V and J genes are TRBV12-3 or TRBV12-4 and TRBJ2-5; 10 bases map to TRBD2. J was trimmed by 1 base and V by 5 bases; bases with no gene match: 7. CDR3 size: 16 residues.

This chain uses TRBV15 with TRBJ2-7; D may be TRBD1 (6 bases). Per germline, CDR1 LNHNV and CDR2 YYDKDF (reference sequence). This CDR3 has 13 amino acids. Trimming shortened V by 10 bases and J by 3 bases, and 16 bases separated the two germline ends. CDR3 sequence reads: CAISGAEHYEQYF. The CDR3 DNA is TGTGCCATCTCAGGGGCAGAGCACTACGAGCAGTACTTC.

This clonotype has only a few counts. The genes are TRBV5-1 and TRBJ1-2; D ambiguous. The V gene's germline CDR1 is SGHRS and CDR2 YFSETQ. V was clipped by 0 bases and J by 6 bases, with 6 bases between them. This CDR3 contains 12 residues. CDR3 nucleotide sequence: TGCGCCAGCAGCTTGGTTCCGAATGGCTACACCTTC. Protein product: CASSLVPNGYTF. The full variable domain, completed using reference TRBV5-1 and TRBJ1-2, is KAGVTQTPRYLIKTRGQQVTLSCSPISGHRSVSWYQQTPGQGLQFLFEYFSETQRNKGNFPGRFSGRQFSNSRSEMNVSTLELGDSALYLCASSLVPNGYTFGSGTRLTVV.